This TCR beta chain was retrieved from a study of T-cell memory formation after mild COVID-19. Overall study context: The two donors had largely donor-specific TCR clusters.

This clonotype was seen repeatedly, ten times or more. Its antigen is undetermined. Notes on the study in general: Contracting clones localized mainly to CM and EM when CD4+ and mainly to EMRA when CD8+. Prior to infection, memory already included some responding clones, suggesting cross-reactive memory joined.

The TCR alpha and TCR beta cDNA libraries, bearing sample barcodes and UMIs, were generated by 5'RACE using constant-segment primers. TCRdb fed the 5' RACE reads into MiXCR, producing one record per CDR3 protein. The table shows roughly 300,000 distinct CDR3 sequences, with around 15% occurring only once. This CDR3 has 15 residues. Germline CDR1 reads SGHAT; CDR2 reads FQNNGV. V shed 4 bases and J 5 bases; nucleotides not matched to a gene: 8. The sample consisted of PBMCs or a T cell subset sorted from them (not recorded which). The TCR sequence derives from a man younger than 35 who had mild COVID-19 (a few samples of this study predate the infection). Cell type and time point are not known. The chain carries TRBV11-2 and TRBJ2-3; 8 positions agree with TRBD2. In nucleotides, the CDR3 is TGTGCCAGCAGCTCTCTCGGGGGGGCCGGAGATACGCAGTATTTT. This gives the protein CASSSLGGAGDTQYF. The full variable domain, completed using reference TRBV11-2 and TRBJ2-3, is EAGVAQSPRYKIIEKRQSVAFWCNPISGHATLYWYQQILGQGPKLLIQFQNNGVVDDSQLPKDRFSAERLKGVDSTLKIQPAKLEDSAVYLCASSSLGGAGDTQYFGPGTRLTVL.